These 19 T cell receptor beta chains came from one sample sequenced in a study of T cell responses to AZD1222 COVID-19 vaccine. Repertoires were generated with immunoSEQ multiplex PCR, while TCRdb's copy carries only in-frame clones and drops some. The table has 100,000 to 150,000 clones, approximately 90% seen once. The sequencing here drew on peripheral blood, taken on day 0 of AZD1222 vaccination. Receptor source: an adult in good health.

The chain employs TRBV6-5 and TRBJ2-5; weak D call: TRBD1 (6 bases). The germline CDR1 and CDR2 sequences are MNHEY and SVGAGI. V lost 4 bases to trimming and J lost 5 bases, with 17 bases between them. This CDR3 comprises 15 residues. In DNA, the CDR3 is TGTGCCAGCAGTTCCCACAGGGTGAAATGGGAGACCCAGTACTTC. It codes for CASSSHRVKWETQYF.

The gene calls are TRBV7-2 and TRBJ2-7; 7 nucleotides align to TRBD1. This CDR3 is built from 14 residues. CDR1 and CDR2 from the germline V gene are SGHTA and FQGNSA. The ends lost 4 bases at V and 3 bases at J; junction bases unmatched: 6. As DNA, the CDR3 is TGTGCCAGCAGCTCCGGAGCAGGGGGCTACGAGCAGTACTTC. Residues: CASSSGAGGYEQYF.

The chain couples TRBV10-1 to TRBJ2-7; 9 nucleotides agree with TRBD2. The CDR3 is 19 residues long. The germline V gene has CDR1 WNHNN and CDR2 SYGVQD (reference sequence). The J segment lost 0 bases and the V segment lost 2 bases, leaving 14 bases of the junction unmatched. CDR3 nucleotide sequence: TGCGCCAGCAGTGAGCGGGGTCTTGAGCGGGGGGCTTACTCCTACGAGCAGTACTTC. Its protein product is CASSERGLERGAYSYEQYF.

Regarding this clone: At one end, the junction sequence differs from germline, possibly due to a read error. The rearrangement uses TRBV5-4 and TRBJ1-1, with D unclear. Germline assignment: CDR1 SGHNT and CDR2 YYREEE (reference sequence). The CDR3 is 13 amino acids. The CDR3 region has the DNA TGTGCCAGCAGTTTGGCAGACAACACTGAAGCTTTCTTT. This gives the protein CASSLADNTEAFF. Looking up the rest from reference TRBV5-4 and TRBJ1-1 gives the full variable domain: ETGVTQSPTHLIKTRGQQVTLRCSSQSGHNTVSWYQQALGQGPQFIFQYYREEENGRGNFPPRFSGLQFPNYSSELNVNALELDDSALYLCASSLADNTEAFFGQGTRLTVV.

The gene calls are TRBV5-4 and TRBJ2-3; D is ambiguous. The CDR3 extends over 15 amino acids. Trimming cost V 2 bases and J 6 bases, with 16 bases left between them. The germline V gene encodes CDR1 SGHNT and CDR2 YYREEE (reference sequence). DNA of the CDR3: TGTGCCAGCAGCTTCTTGGTAAGCCACTCCGATACGCAGTATTTT. This codes for CASSFLVSHSDTQYF. Full variable domain (outside the CDR3, taken from reference TRBV5-4 and TRBJ2-3): ETGVTQSPTHLIKTRGQQVTLRCSSQSGHNTVSWYQQALGQGPQFIFQYYREEENGRGNFPPRFSGLQFPNYSSELNVNALELDDSALYLCASSFLVSHSDTQYFGPGTRLTVL.

The chain uses TRBV11-1 and TRBJ2-4, with D possibly TRBD1 on 5 matching bases. This CDR3 spans 16 amino acids. Trimming removed 5 bases at V and 0 bases at J, with 14 bases between. Germline V CDR1 and CDR2: SGHAT, FQDESV (reference sequence). CDR3 region: CASSQDSTLAKNIQYF. The CDR3 nucleotides read TGTGCCAGCAGCCAAGACAGTACCTTAGCCAAAAACATTCAGTACTTC.

The chain recombines TRBV18 with TRBJ2-7; either TRBD1 or TRBD2 may fit D (5 bases each). V was shortened by 6 bases and J by 5 bases, with 20 bases between the two germline ends. The CDR3 consists of 15 residues. Germline lookup yields CDR1 KGHSH and CDR2 LQKENI. The CDR3 loop is CASSPIPDTGNEQYF. Here the CDR3 DNA reads TGTGCCAGCTCCCCGATTCCGGACACGGGGAACGAGCAGTACTTC. Supplemented by reference TRBV18 and TRBJ2-7, the full variable domain reads NAGVMQNPRHLVRRRGQEARLRCSPMKGHSHVYWYRQLPEEGLKFMVYLQKENIIDESGMPKERFSAEFPKEGPSILRIQQVVRGDSAAYFCASSPIPDTGNEQYFGPGTRLTVT.

The J gene is TRBJ2-5, the V gene TRBV20-1; D is uncertain. Germline V gene lookup returns CDR1 DFQATT and CDR2 SNEGSKA (reference sequence). Trimming pared 5 bases from V and 4 bases from J, leaving 8 bases between. CDR3 size: 11 residues. The CDR3 region has the DNA TGCAGTGCTGGCCCGGGAGAGACCCAGTACTTC. Protein sequence: CSAGPGETQYF.

The chain joins TRBV7-9 to TRBJ1-2; the D gene is possibly TRBD1 (5 bases). Between the trimmed V and J ends, which lost 5 bases and 3 bases, there was a span of 13 bases. The CDR3 runs 14 residues. CDR1 and CDR2 (germline): SEHNR, FQNEAQ (reference sequence). DNA of the CDR3: TGTGCCAGCAGCCGCAGCTGGGGCGACTATGGCTACACCTTC. This gives the protein CASSRSWGDYGYTF.

The J gene is TRBJ2-1, the V gene TRBV19, with D possibly TRBD1 on 6 matching bases. Germline CDR1 and CDR2: LNHDA and SQIVND (reference sequence). The CDR3 loop spans 14 amino acids. V lost 5 bases, J lost 6 bases, and 14 bases lay in between. The CDR3 loop is CASSHQGQPNEQFF. The DNA for the CDR3 is TGTGCCAGTAGTCACCAGGGGCAACCCAATGAGCAGTTCTTC.

This clone appeared a few times. The chain uses TRBV19 and TRBJ1-2; D is uncertain. This CDR3 has 14 amino acids. V gave up 1 base and J gave up 5 bases, with 11 bases separating them. Germline V gene data show CDR1 as LNHDA and CDR2 as SQIVND (reference sequence). CDR3 DNA: TGTGCCAGTAGTATAGGGACGGATCTATATGGCTACACCTTC. This translates into CASSIGTDLYGYTF.

The genes are TRBV30 and TRBJ1-1; no clear D gene. The CDR3 runs 11 residues. Trimming left V 0 bases short and J 11 bases short, with 10 bases between. Germline values: CDR1 GTSNPN, CDR2 SVGIG (reference sequence). CDR3 sequence reads: CAWSVRVEAFF. CDR3 nucleotide sequence: TGTGCCTGGAGTGTACGGGTTGAGGCTTTCTTT.

This sequence joins TRBV7-9 and TRBJ2-7; D is undetermined. Deletions cut 5 bases from V and 1 base from J, with 3 bases between. This CDR3 contains 11 residues. Per the germline V gene, CDR1 is SEHNR and CDR2 is FQNEAQ (reference sequence). This CDR3 reads CASSASYEQYF. In DNA, the CDR3 is TGTGCCAGCAGCGCATCCTACGAGCAGTACTTC.

The rearrangement links TRBV14 to TRBJ1-4, with D hard to call. CDR1 SGHDN and CDR2 FVKESK come from the germline V gene. CDR3 size: 15 residues. With 4 bases removed from V and 5 bases from J, the gap between germline ends came to 14 bases. CDR3 loop: CASSLAAGINEKLFF. The CDR3 DNA follows: TGTGCCAGCAGCCTTGCTGCAGGAATAAATGAAAAACTGTTTTTT.

V gene TRBV6-5 combines with J gene TRBJ1-2; no definite D call. V dropped 5 bases and J dropped 0 bases, with 13 bases sitting between them. CDR1 MNHEY and CDR2 SVGAGI come from the germline V gene. This CDR3 has 15 amino acids. The CDR3 DNA sequence: TGTGCCAGCAGTAGAGGAGGGCAGACTAACTATGGCTACACCTTC. Translation: CASSRGGQTNYGYTF.

This chain links TRBV14 with TRBJ1-3; D is possibly TRBD1 (6 bases). CDR3 size: 16 residues. The V end was cut by 1 base, the J end by 4 bases, with 14 bases between. Germline assignment: CDR1 SGHDN and CDR2 FVKESK. CDR3 residues: CASSQVGTFLGNTIYF. The CDR3, as DNA: TGTGCCAGCAGCCAAGTGGGGACATTCTTGGGAAACACCATATATTTT.

This chain connects TRBV5-5 to TRBJ1-2; D is undetermined. Germline lookup yields CDR1 SGHKS and CDR2 YYEKEE (reference sequence). CDR3 length equals 14 residues. V lost 5 bases, J lost 2 bases, and 13 bases lay in between. CDR3 coding DNA: TGTGCCAGCAGGCTGGGAGCTGCGAACTATGGCTACACCTTC. Residues: CASRLGAANYGYTF.

The rearrangement joins TRBV30 to TRBJ1-5; D not resolved. Germline V CDR1 and CDR2: GTSNPN, SVGIG (reference sequence). CDR3 length: 13 amino acids. V lost 2 bases, J lost 7 bases, and 12 bases lay in between. The CDR3 DNA reads TGTGCCTGGAGTCAAGGGTCGAGGCAGCCCCAGCATTTT. Encoded protein: CAWSQGSRQPQHF.

The genes are TRBV28 and TRBJ1-6, with 7 bases identical to TRBD1. CDR1 MDHEN and CDR2 SYDVKM come from the germline V gene. The CDR3 has 13 residues. J gave up 12 bases and V 5 bases, and 7 bases lay outside the gene matches. CDR3 residues: CASSPRTGLPLHF. CDR3 bases: TGTGCCAGCAGTCCGAGGACAGGTTTACCCCTCCACTTT.